The 30 T cell receptor beta chains given below trace back to one sample, sequenced in a study of T cells in Graves' hyperthyroidism and ophthalmopathy. TCR beta CDR3 regions were amplified from RNA. TCR CDR3 regions were first amplified by RT-PCR with HTBI primers. TCRdb re-analysed the multiplex PCR reads in MiXCR, keeping a single row per CDR3 protein. The table lists around 290,000 distinct CDR3 sequences, 17% of them singletons, with just over 55% in the top ten. What was sequenced was blood. Every receptor here comes from a woman aged 55 to 70 with Graves' ophthalmopathy.

This clonotype was seen at least ten times. The rearrangement links TRBV28 to TRBJ2-5, with D perhaps given as TRBD1 or TRBD2 (5 bases each). The V gene lost 4 bases and the J gene lost 4 bases, with 19 bases spanning the gap. The CDR3 has 16 amino acids. Per the germline V gene, CDR1 is MDHEN and CDR2 is SYDVKM. As DNA, the CDR3 is TGTGCCAGCAGTTCCCCCGATCCGGGGCGCGGAGAGACCCAGTACTTC. This sequence encodes CASSSPDPGRGETQYF.

This clonotype was counted a few times. A read error may be the cause here, since a much bigger clone is one base away. CDR3 amino acids: CSASRGALNQPQHF. The CDR3, as DNA: TGCAGTGCTAGTAGGGGGGCCCTGAATCAGCCCCAGCATTTT. This chain links TRBV20-1 with TRBJ1-5; D may be TRBD1 (6 bases). The CDR3 loop spans 14 amino acids. Trimming removed 3 bases from V and 4 bases from J, with 13 bases in between. From germline, CDR1 is DFQATT and CDR2 SNEGSKA (reference sequence).

This clonotype was recorded at least ten times. The rearrangement uses TRBV12-3 or TRBV12-4 and TRBJ2-1; 14 nucleotides line up with TRBD2. The CDR3 has 16 residues. V shed 7 bases, J shed 15 bases, and the junction held 17 bases outside the gene matches. CDR3 sequence (DNA): TGTGCCAGCAACTTTCCGGGACTAGCGGGAGTAAGACCGTCGTTCTTC. Its protein product is CASNFPGLAGVRPSFF.

On this clonotype: A much more abundant neighbour one base away suggests this may be a read error. This chain connects TRBV18 to TRBJ2-7, with unresolved D. Germline V gives CDR1 KGHSH, CDR2 LQKENI. The CDR3 sequence is 15 residues long. The CDR3 DNA sequence: TGTGCCAGCCCACCACTTGAGCCATACTCCTACGAGCAGTACTTC. The encoded protein is CASPPLEPYSYEQYF.

This clonotype was detected many times. V is TRBV6-5 and J is TRBJ1-1; D possibly corresponds to TRBD1 (5 bases). This CDR3 is 15 amino acids long. The germline CDR1 and CDR2 sequences are MNHEY and SVGAGI. Trimming removed 2 bases from V and 1 base from J, with 11 bases in between. CDR3 DNA: TGTGCCAGCAGTTACGCCGGGGCAGGGAACACTGAAGCTTTCTTT. Translation: CASSYAGAGNTEAFF.

J is TRBJ2-1 and V is TRBV29-1; 11 nucleotides line up with TRBD2. Unmatched junction bases numbered 13, after V lost 3 bases and J lost 0 bases. Germline CDR1 and CDR2: SQVTM and ANQGSEA. There are 19 residues in the CDR3. CDR3 DNA: TGCAGCGTTGATCCACACCTCGGGACTAGCGGAAGCTCCTACAATGAGCAGTTCTTC. Amino acid sequence: CSVDPHLGTSGSSYNEQFF.

The chain recombines TRBV4-3 with TRBJ2-1, with D uncertain. From germline, CDR1 is LGHNA and CDR2 YSLEER. This CDR3 has 14 amino acids. V was cut by 0 bases and J by 6 bases, with 9 bases left in between. Here the CDR3 DNA reads TGCGCCAGCAGCCAAGATCGACAACTCAATGAGCAGTTCTTC. The encoded protein is CASSQDRQLNEQFF.

This clonotype turned up a few times. V and J are TRBV27 and TRBJ1-5; no clear D. Germline V lookup: CDR1 MNHEY, CDR2 SMNVEV (reference sequence). CDR3 size: 14 residues. V was pared by 5 bases and J by 7 bases, with 15 bases between. CDR3 sequence: CASSPGRKGQPQHF. The CDR3, as DNA: TGTGCCAGCAGTCCGGGCAGAAAGGGACAGCCCCAGCATTTT.

This clonotype was found many times. This chain links TRBV20-1 with TRBJ2-3; 9 bases align to TRBD2. CDR3 length equals 15 residues. V shed 6 bases, J shed 1 base, and the junction held 8 bases outside the gene matches. From germline, CDR1 is DFQATT and CDR2 SNEGSKA (reference sequence). The CDR3 region is CSAAGRGGGTDTQYF. The CDR3 DNA is TGCAGTGCCGCGGGGCGCGGGGGGGGCACAGATACGCAGTATTTT.

This clonotype has at least ten counts. This sequence joins TRBV7-9 and TRBJ2-7; D may correspond to TRBD1 or TRBD2 (6 bases each). There are 14 residues in the CDR3. Looked up from germline, CDR1 is SEHNR and CDR2 is FQNEAQ (reference sequence). Trimming took 5 bases from V and 3 from J, leaving 14 bases between them. The CDR3 reads CASSGRDTYYEQYF. As DNA, the CDR3 is TGTGCCAGCAGCGGGCGGGACACTTACTACGAGCAGTACTTC.

This clonotype was observed many times. The chain has TRBV10-3 and TRBJ2-5; maybe TRBD2 (5 bases). CDR3 length: 14 amino acids. Between the trimmed V and J ends, which lost 10 bases and 4 bases, there was a span of 19 bases. Germline V gives CDR1 ENHRY, CDR2 SYGVKD. This chain's CDR3 is CASASTGGRETQYF. The CDR3 DNA is TGTGCCAGCGCGTCGACGGGCGGGCGAGAGACCCAGTACTTC.

The chain is built from TRBV19 and TRBJ1-4; TRBD1 matches at 7 bases. Germline-derived CDR1 and CDR2 are LNHDA and SQIVND (reference sequence). The V segment lost 6 bases and the J segment 0 bases; nucleotides outside the gene matches: 4. The CDR3 covers 15 residues. The CDR3 reads CASSLQGPTNEKLFF. CDR3 nucleotides: TGTGCCAGTAGCCTACAGGGGCCAACTAATGAAAAACTGTTTTTT. Using reference TRBV19 and TRBJ1-4 for the parts outside the CDR3, the full variable domain is DGGITQSPKYLFRKEGQNVTLSCEQNLNHDAMYWYRQDPGQGLRLIYYSQIVNDFQKGDIAEGYSVSREKKESFPLTVTSAQKNPTAFYLCASSLQGPTNEKLFFGSGTQLSVL.

In regard to this clonotype: This sequence may be a read error, since a much larger clone differs from it by one base. The gene calls are TRBV20-1 and TRBJ2-1, with 9 bases identical to TRBD2. The CDR3 sequence is 15 residues long. J gave up 11 bases and V 1 base, and 12 bases lay outside the gene matches. The germline gives CDR1 DFQATT, CDR2 SNEGSKA (reference sequence). DNA of the CDR3: TGCAGTGCTAGAGCGAATAGCGGGAGAGCGAATAAGCAGTTCTTC. Its protein product is CSARANSGRANKQFF.

CDR3 residues: CASSPFAGGSDGYTF. CDR3 sequence (DNA): TGTGCCAGCAGCCCCTTTGCGGGGGGTTCGGATGGCTACACCTTC. The chain couples TRBV9 to TRBJ1-2; TRBD1 is a possible D gene (5 bases). V was shortened by 4 bases and J by 6 bases, with 19 bases between the two germline ends. This CDR3 has 15 residues. Germline lookup yields CDR1 SGDLS and CDR2 YYNGEE.

This clonotype occurred many times. The chain joins TRBV28 to TRBJ1-2, with a tentative D call TRBD1 (6 bases). The germline V gene has CDR1 MDHEN and CDR2 SYDVKM. The CDR3 is 14 residues long. V gave up 6 bases and J gave up 8 bases, with 19 bases separating them. The CDR3 bases are TGTGCCAGCAGAACCGACAGGCAACCCAGGGGCTACACCTTC. It encodes CASRTDRQPRGYTF.

Many counts were recorded for this clonotype. The V call is TRBV28, the J call TRBJ1-4; D gene uncertain. CDR3 length: 16 residues. From germline, CDR1 is MDHEN and CDR2 SYDVKM. V was shortened by 3 bases and J by 4 bases, with 15 bases between the two germline ends. CDR3 nucleotides: TGTGCCAGCAGTTTGGGGAGAAGGGCGGATAATGAAAAACTGTTTTTT. Its protein is CASSLGRRADNEKLFF.

V usage is TRBV20-1 and J usage is TRBJ1-2; 9 nucleotides match TRBD1. The CDR3 has 12 amino acids. Germline CDR1 is DFQATT and CDR2 is SNEGSKA (reference sequence). The junction had 6 bases not matched to a gene; V was cut back by 6 bases and J by 7 bases. The CDR3 spells CSARDRVGGYTF. DNA of the CDR3: TGCAGTGCCCGGGACAGGGTGGGTGGCTACACCTTC.

CDR3 region: CASSYRAWDEQFF. CDR3 sequence (DNA): TGTGCCAGCAGCTACAGGGCTTGGGATGAGCAGTTCTTC. This chain uses TRBV3-1 with TRBJ2-1, with D perhaps TRBD1 (6 bases). Germline CDR1 reads LGHDT; CDR2 reads YNNKEL (reference sequence). V lost 5 bases to trimming and J lost 8 bases, with 13 bases between them. This CDR3 region has 13 residues.

This clonotype was seen ten or more times. V gene TRBV5-6 combines with J gene TRBJ2-7; tentative D call: TRBD1 (5 bases). The CDR3 extends over 12 amino acids. Trimming removed 6 bases at V and 5 bases at J, with 12 bases between. Germline-derived CDR1 and CDR2 are SGHDT and YYEEEE. CDR3 sequence (DNA): TGTGCCAGCACTTTATGGGGCAACGAGCAGTACTTC. Encoded protein: CASTLWGNEQYF.

This clonotype appeared many times. V gene TRBV6-2 or TRBV6-3 combines with J gene TRBJ2-2, with 7 bases lining up with TRBD1. V dropped 6 bases and J dropped 0; count of bases not matched to a gene: 1. CDR1 is MNHEY and CDR2 is SVGEGT in the germline V gene. This CDR3 is built from 14 residues. The CDR3 sequence: CASRGQSNTGELFF. The DNA of the CDR3 is TGTGCCAGCAGGGGACAGTCGAACACCGGGGAGCTGTTTTTT.

This clonotype came up many times. This chain connects TRBV12-3 or TRBV12-4 to TRBJ1-2; D is perhaps TRBD1 (6 bases). Trimming took off 6 bases at V and 4 bases at J, with 15 bases between the two ends. This CDR3 comprises 14 residues. CDR3 protein: CASSINGGRYGYTF. The CDR3 DNA sequence: TGTGCCAGCAGCATCAATGGGGGCCGCTATGGCTACACCTTC.

This chain's CDR3 is CASRWTGAWANNEKLFF. Written as DNA, the CDR3 is TGTGCCAGTAGATGGACAGGGGCATGGGCGAATAATGAAAAACTGTTTTTT. The chain uses TRBV19 and TRBJ1-4; TRBD1 aligns across 9 bases. This CDR3 has 17 amino acids. Trimming cost V 6 bases and J 4 bases; bases outside gene matches: 12. Germline values: CDR1 LNHDA, CDR2 SQIVND (reference sequence).

The J gene is TRBJ2-3, the V gene TRBV5-4; the match to TRBD2 covers 10 bases. Germline V gives CDR1 SGHNT, CDR2 YYREEE (reference sequence). V lost 3 bases, J lost 0 bases, and 4 bases stayed unmatched. This CDR3 is built from 16 residues. CDR3 bases: TGTGCCAGCAGCTCCCAAGCGGGGGGGAGCACAGATACGCAGTATTTT. Residues: CASSSQAGGSTDTQYF.

Many counts were recorded for this clonotype. The chain recombines TRBV19 with TRBJ1-3, with a weak D call TRBD1 (5 bases). This CDR3 spans 15 amino acids. CDR1 LNHDA and CDR2 SQIVND come from the germline V gene (reference sequence). Trimming took off 5 bases at V and 4 bases at J, with 15 bases between the two ends. CDR3 loop: CASSWAGTHGNTIYF. The CDR3 DNA reads as TGTGCCAGTAGTTGGGCCGGGACCCACGGAAACACCATATATTTT. Combining the CDR3 with reference TRBV19 and TRBJ1-3 gives the whole variable domain DGGITQSPKYLFRKEGQNVTLSCEQNLNHDAMYWYRQDPGQGLRLIYYSQIVNDFQKGDIAEGYSVSREKKESFPLTVTSAQKNPTAFYLCASSWAGTHGNTIYFGEGSWLTVV.

Remarks on this clonotype: This may arise from a read error, as a much more abundant clone is one base away. This chain joins TRBV7-2 and TRBJ2-7; D might be TRBD2 (6 bases). There are 13 residues in the CDR3. Per the germline V gene, CDR1 is SGHTA and CDR2 is FQGNSA. CDR3 sequence (DNA): TGTGCCAGCAGCGCGACTAGTATCGGCGAGCGGTACTTC. It specifies CASSATSIGERYF.

With respect to this clonotype: A read error may be the cause here, since a much bigger clone is one base away. The chain has TRBV20-1 and TRBJ2-1; 8 nucleotides match TRBD2. CDR3 length equals 14 residues. V dropped 6 bases and J dropped 6; count of bases not matched to a gene: 10. Germline V gene sequence: CDR1 DFQATT, CDR2 SNEGSKA (reference sequence). CDR3 loop: CSARTGGRFNEQFF. The CDR3 DNA sequence: TGCAGTGCCCGGACTGGCGGGAGGTTCAATGAGCAGTTCTTC.

This clonotype was counted between two and nine times. The chain employs TRBV7-8 and TRBJ2-1; possibly TRBD1 for D (6 bases). Trimming took 2 bases from V and 0 from J, leaving 17 bases between them. Germline loops: CDR1 SGHVS, CDR2 FQNEAQ. The CDR3 totals 18 residues. CDR3 residues: CASSLRTAISSSYNEQFF. The CDR3 bases are TGTGCCAGCAGCTTAAGGACAGCGATTTCAAGCTCCTACAATGAGCAGTTCTTC.

This clonotype showed up many times. The chain couples TRBV2 to TRBJ2-3, with 7 bases that match TRBD2. The germline V gene has CDR1 SNHLY and CDR2 FYNNEI. This CDR3 comprises 18 residues. With 3 bases clipped from V and 0 bases from J, the junction kept 12 bases outside the gene matches. This CDR3 reads CASSEFNLAAVSTDTQYF. CDR3 in DNA: TGTGCCAGCAGTGAGTTTAATCTAGCGGCGGTTAGCACAGATACGCAGTATTTT.

This clonotype was seen repeatedly, ten times or more. An end of the junction does not agree with germline; a read error may underlie this. V usage is TRBV5-1 and J usage is TRBJ2-1; the D gene is possibly TRBD1 (6 bases). CDR1 and CDR2 (germline): SGHRS, YFSETQ. The CDR3 extends over 13 amino acids. Here the CDR3 reads CASSLQGYNEQFF. The CDR3 coding sequence is TGTGCCAGCTCACTACAGGGTTACAATGAGCAGTTCTTC.

This clonotype occurred many times. V usage is TRBV5-5 and J usage is TRBJ1-6; tentative D call: TRBD1 (5 bases). V shed 1 base and J shed 9 bases, with 11 bases lying between them. The CDR3 runs 14 residues. The V gene's germline CDR1 is SGHKS and CDR2 YYEKEE (reference sequence). CDR3 loop: CASSLTQGGSPLHF. CDR3 nucleotide sequence: TGTGCCAGCAGCTTGACTCAGGGTGGTTCACCCCTCCACTTT.